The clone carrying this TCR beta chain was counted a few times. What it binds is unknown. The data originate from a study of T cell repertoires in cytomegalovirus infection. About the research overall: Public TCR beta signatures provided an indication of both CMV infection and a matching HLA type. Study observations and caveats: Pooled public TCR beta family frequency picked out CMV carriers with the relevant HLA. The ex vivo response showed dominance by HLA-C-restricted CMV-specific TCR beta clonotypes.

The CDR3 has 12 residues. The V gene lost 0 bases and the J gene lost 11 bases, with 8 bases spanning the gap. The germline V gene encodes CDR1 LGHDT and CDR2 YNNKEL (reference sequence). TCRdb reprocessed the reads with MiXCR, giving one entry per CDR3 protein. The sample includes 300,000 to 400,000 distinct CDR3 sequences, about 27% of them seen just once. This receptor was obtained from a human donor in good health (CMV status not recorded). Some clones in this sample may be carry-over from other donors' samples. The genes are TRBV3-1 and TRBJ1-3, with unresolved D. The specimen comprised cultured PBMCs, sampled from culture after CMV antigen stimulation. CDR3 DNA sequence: TGTGCCAGCAGCCAAGATAGGAGAGCCATATATTTT. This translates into CASSQDRRAIYF.